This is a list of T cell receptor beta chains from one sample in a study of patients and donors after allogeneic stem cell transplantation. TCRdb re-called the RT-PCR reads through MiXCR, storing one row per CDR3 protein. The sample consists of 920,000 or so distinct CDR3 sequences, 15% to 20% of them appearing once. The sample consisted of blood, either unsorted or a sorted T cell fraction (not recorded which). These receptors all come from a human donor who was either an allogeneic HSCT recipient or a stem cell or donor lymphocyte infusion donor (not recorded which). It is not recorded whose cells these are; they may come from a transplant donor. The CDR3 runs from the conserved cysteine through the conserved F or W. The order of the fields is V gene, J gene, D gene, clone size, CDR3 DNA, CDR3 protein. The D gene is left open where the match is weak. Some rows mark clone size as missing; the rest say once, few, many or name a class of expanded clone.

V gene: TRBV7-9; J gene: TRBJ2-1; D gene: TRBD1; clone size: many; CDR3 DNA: TGTGCCAGCAGGATGACCCGACAGGGGACTGAGCAGTTCTTC; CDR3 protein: CASRMTRQGTEQFF
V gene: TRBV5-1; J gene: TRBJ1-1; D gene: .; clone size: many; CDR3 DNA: TGCGCCAGCAGCTTGGGGGGTATGAGGGGCACTGAAGCTTTCTTT; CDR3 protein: CASSLGGMRGTEAFF
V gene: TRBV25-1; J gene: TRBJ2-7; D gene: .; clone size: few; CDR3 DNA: TGTGCCAGCAGTGATCTGGGTGGCCCCTACGAGCAGTACTTC; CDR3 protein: CASSDLGGPYEQYF
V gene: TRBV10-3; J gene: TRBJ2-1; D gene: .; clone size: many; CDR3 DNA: TGTGCCATCAAGAGGAATAGCGGACACAATGAGCAGTTCTTC; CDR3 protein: CAIKRNSGHNEQFF
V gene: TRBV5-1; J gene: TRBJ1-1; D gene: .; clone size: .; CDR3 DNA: TGCGCCAGCAGAAATTTACCGGGACAAATGAACACTGAAGCTTTCTTT; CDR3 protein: CASRNLPGQMNTEAFF
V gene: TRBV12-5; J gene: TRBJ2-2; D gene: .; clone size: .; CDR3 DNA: TGTGCTAGTGGTTTGGGCCAGGGGACGAACGGGGAGCTGTTTTTT; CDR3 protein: CASGLGQGTNGELFF
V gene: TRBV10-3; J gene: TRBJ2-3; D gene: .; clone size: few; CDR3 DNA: TGTGCCATCAGTGAGTGGGGCACAGATACGCAGTATTTT; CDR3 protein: CAISEWGTDTQYF
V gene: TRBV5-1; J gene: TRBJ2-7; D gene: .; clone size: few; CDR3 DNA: TGCGCCAGCAGAACAGCACCTCCTTCCTACGAGCAGTACTTC; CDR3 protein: CASRTAPPSYEQYF
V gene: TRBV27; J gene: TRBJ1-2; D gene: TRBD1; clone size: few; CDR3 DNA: TGTGCCAGCAGTTCCGGGACAGGGTTCTATGGCTACACCTTC; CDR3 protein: CASSSGTGFYGYTF
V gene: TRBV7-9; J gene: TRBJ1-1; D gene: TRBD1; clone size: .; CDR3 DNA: TGTGCCAGCAGTCTCGGACAGGGAGGGATTAAAGCTTTCTTT; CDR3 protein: CASSLGQGGIKAFF
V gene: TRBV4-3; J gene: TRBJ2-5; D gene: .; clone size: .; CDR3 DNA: TGCGCCAGCAGCCAATCATCTCTAGCCGGAGAGACCCAGTACTTC; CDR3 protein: CASSQSSLAGETQYF
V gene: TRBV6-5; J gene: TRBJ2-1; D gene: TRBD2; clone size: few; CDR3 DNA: TGTGCCAGCAGTTACTCCATTGGGCGGGGGGACAATGAGCAGTTCTTC; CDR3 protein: CASSYSIGRGDNEQFF
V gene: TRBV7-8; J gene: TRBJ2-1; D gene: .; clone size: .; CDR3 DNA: TGTGCCAGCAGCCGCACTTCGGCCACCTACAATGAGCAGTTCTTC; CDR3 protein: CASSRTSATYNEQFF
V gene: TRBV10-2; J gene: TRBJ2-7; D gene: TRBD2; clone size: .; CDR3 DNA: TGCGCCAGCAATTTACGGGCTAGCGGTATCTACGAGCAGTACTTC; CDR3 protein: CASNLRASGIYEQYF
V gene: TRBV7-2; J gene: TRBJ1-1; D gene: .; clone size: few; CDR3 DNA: TGTGCCAGCAGGTTCGCCCGACTTGAAGCTTTCTTT; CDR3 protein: CASRFARLEAFF
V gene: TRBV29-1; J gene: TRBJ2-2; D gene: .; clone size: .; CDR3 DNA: TGCAGCGTCGTAATAACAGCTCCCACCGGGGAGCTGTTTTTT; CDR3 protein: CSVVITAPTGELFF